Each of the 27 T cell receptor beta chains below was sequenced from the same sample in a study of response to subunit inactivated influenza vaccine. TCRdb called the RT-PCR reads again in MiXCR, with one record for every CDR3 protein. Of more than 700,000 distinct CDR3 sequences listed, over 20% are singletons. The sample was PBMCs from blood, taken around 5 days after vaccination. The receptors shown here come from a man aged 45-65 years who received an inactivated influenza vaccine.

The gene calls are TRBV7-8 and TRBJ2-7, with D unresolved. CDR1 and CDR2 (germline): SGHVS, FQNEAQ. Trimming took 1 base from V and 4 from J, leaving 8 bases between them. The length of the CDR3 is 13 residues. CDR3 residues: CASSLVRLYEQYF. The CDR3 region has the DNA TGTGCCAGCAGCTTAGTCAGATTATACGAGCAGTACTTC.

The gene calls are TRBV4-2 and TRBJ2-3; D is unresolved. The germline gives CDR1 LGHNA, CDR2 YNFKEQ. The V end lost 0 bases, the J end lost 6 bases, and 10 bases lay between the germline ends. This CDR3 is 14 amino acids long. CDR3 sequence reads: CASSQEPGFDTQYF. CDR3 sequence (DNA): TGTGCCAGCAGCCAAGAGCCCGGGTTCGATACGCAGTATTTT.

The CDR3 here is CASRAGTVNSPLHF. CDR3 nucleotide sequence: TGTGCCAGCAGAGCCGGGACAGTTAATTCACCCCTCCACTTT. The chain employs TRBV9 and TRBJ1-6; 7 bases are a match to TRBD1. Trimming cost V 5 bases and J 6 bases; bases outside gene matches: 5. Germline assignment: CDR1 SGDLS and CDR2 YYNGEE. CDR3 length: 14 residues.

This chain links TRBV20-1 with TRBJ2-1; TRBD2 matches 9 bases. Losses at the gene ends were 0 bases for V and 4 bases for J; bases not matched to a gene: 4. This CDR3 has 15 residues. Germline assignment: CDR1 DFQATT and CDR2 SNEGSKA (reference sequence). This chain's CDR3 is CSARDPGLAYNEQFF. The CDR3 nucleotides are TGCAGTGCTAGAGATCCGGGACTAGCTTACAATGAGCAGTTCTTC.

This chain uses TRBV27 with TRBJ2-3; TRBD2 matches 9 bases. This CDR3 has 15 amino acids. V lost 5 bases to trimming and J lost 4 bases; unmatched junction nucleotides: 7. Germline lookup yields CDR1 MNHEY and CDR2 SMNVEV (reference sequence). CDR3 protein: CASSQSSGGSDTQYF. Here the CDR3 DNA reads TGTGCCAGCAGTCAAAGTAGCGGGGGCTCAGATACGCAGTATTTT.

The chain recombines TRBV16 with TRBJ2-3; perhaps TRBD1 as D (6 bases). Germline CDR1 KGHSY, CDR2 FQNENV. V lost 2 bases to trimming and J lost 5 bases, with 8 bases between them. The CDR3 runs 13 residues. CDR3 in amino acids: CASSQQGGDTQYF. In DNA form, the CDR3 reads TGTGCCAGCAGCCAACAAGGGGGAGATACGCAGTATTTT.

This clonotype has only a few counts. The V gene is TRBV7-2, the J gene TRBJ2-7, with D perhaps TRBD1 (6 bases). With 5 bases removed from V and 2 bases from J, the gap between germline ends came to 16 bases. The CDR3 spans 15 residues. In germline, CDR1 is SGHTA, CDR2 FQGNSA. The CDR3: CASSVWGQATYEQYF. Written as DNA, the CDR3 is TGTGCCAGCAGCGTATGGGGGCAGGCTACCTACGAGCAGTACTTC.

This clonotype was recorded at least ten times. The genes are TRBV5-5 and TRBJ2-3, with unresolved D. Germline CDR1 and CDR2: SGHKS and YYEKEE (reference sequence). There are 13 residues in the CDR3. V was cut by 4 bases and J by 8 bases, with 14 bases left in between. CDR3 DNA sequence: TGTGCCAGCAGCCCACCTCGTCCCGGTACGCAGTATTTT. Translating gives CASSPPRPGTQYF.

This clonotype has more than one count but fewer than ten. The V call is TRBV28, the J call TRBJ2-3, with TRBD2 matching over 15 bases. This CDR3 has 18 amino acids. From germline, CDR1 is MDHEN and CDR2 SYDVKM. Germline trimming cut 5 bases from V and 6 bases from J; bases unmatched to any gene: 12. The CDR3 sequence: CASSHLLTGTSGRDTQYF. The CDR3 DNA sequence: TGTGCCAGCAGTCATCTTTTAACAGGGACTAGCGGGAGGGATACGCAGTATTTT.

The gene calls are TRBV12-3 or TRBV12-4 and TRBJ1-4; TRBD1 is a possible D gene (6 bases). V was trimmed by 6 bases and J by 3 bases, leaving 14 bases between them. The CDR3 is made up of 15 amino acids. The CDR3 loop reads CASRRKTGPNEKLFF. The DNA for the CDR3 is TGTGCCAGCAGGAGGAAGACAGGTCCTAATGAAAAACTGTTTTTT.

This clonotype was detected ten times or more. The V call is TRBV12-3 or TRBV12-4, the J call TRBJ2-2; tentative D call: TRBD2 (6 bases). V lost 3 bases to trimming and J lost 0 bases, with 8 bases between them. The CDR3 runs to 15 residues. The CDR3 coding sequence is TGTGCCAGCAGTTTTGCGGGGTCGAACACCGGGGAGCTGTTTTTT. Translation: CASSFAGSNTGELFF.

The CDR3 coding sequence is TGCGCCAGCAGCCCGACCGACAGGGGAAAAATAATGAACACTGAAGCTTTCTTT. Its translation: CASSPTDRGKIMNTEAFF. V gene TRBV5-1 combines with J gene TRBJ1-1, with 8 bases aligning to TRBD1. The CDR3 is 18 amino acids. Germline-derived CDR1 and CDR2 are SGHRS and YFSETQ. The junction had 14 bases not matched to a gene; V was cut back by 4 bases and J by 0 bases.

There are a few counts of this clonotype. V gene TRBV20-1 combines with J gene TRBJ1-2; no definite D call. Between the trimmed V and J ends, which lost 0 bases and 2 bases, there was a span of 10 bases. CDR3 size: 14 residues. The germline CDR1 and CDR2 sequences are DFQATT and SNEGSKA (reference sequence). CDR3 protein: CSARDEMGNYGYTF. The CDR3 region has the DNA TGCAGTGCTAGAGATGAAATGGGGAACTATGGCTACACCTTC.

The chain is built from TRBV12-3 or TRBV12-4 and TRBJ2-2; D is undetermined. Trimming removed 2 bases from V and 5 bases from J, with 9 bases in between. The CDR3 contains 14 residues. CDR3 sequence reads: CASSLLTETGELFF. DNA of the CDR3: TGTGCCAGCAGTTTATTAACCGAGACCGGGGAGCTGTTTTTT.

In its sample, this clonotype was seen a few times. The genes are TRBV4-2 and TRBJ1-6; D is undetermined. CDR1 and CDR2 from the germline V gene are LGHNA and YNFKEQ. There are 18 residues in the CDR3. Trimming stripped 0 bases from V and 0 bases from J, with 12 bases between. The CDR3 region is CASSQEGGEGSYNSPLHF. As DNA, the CDR3 is TGTGCCAGCAGCCAAGAAGGTGGGGAGGGCTCCTATAATTCACCCCTCCACTTT.

The V call is TRBV4-1, the J call TRBJ2-7, with D uncertain. CDR3 length equals 14 residues. V lost 0 bases and J lost 1, with 7 bases in between. Germline loops: CDR1 MGHRA, CDR2 YSYEKL. CDR3 DNA: TGCGCCAGCAGCCAAGAAAGGGCTTCCTACGAGCAGTACTTC. It encodes CASSQERASYEQYF.

Ten or more counts support this clonotype. The rearrangement uses TRBV9 and TRBJ2-7, with D perhaps TRBD1 or TRBD2 (5 bases each). CDR1 and CDR2 from the germline V gene are SGDLS and YYNGEE. With 3 bases removed from V and 6 bases from J, the gap between germline ends came to 16 bases. The CDR3 length is 14 residues. CDR3 DNA: TGTGCCAGCAGCGGGGGACCAGATATCGGCGAGCAGTACTTC. Translation: CASSGGPDIGEQYF.

This clonotype was seen a few times. V usage is TRBV10-3 and J usage is TRBJ2-2, with TRBD2 matching 8 bases. Germline V gene sequence: CDR1 ENHRY, CDR2 SYGVKD. V lost 10 bases and J lost 1; bases outside the gene matches: 8. The CDR3 is 15 residues long. CDR3 in DNA: TGTGCCACCGTTGCCGGGACTAGGAACACCGGGGAGCTGTTTTTT. Protein sequence: CATVAGTRNTGELFF.

This clonotype was observed at least ten times. This chain joins TRBV7-9 and TRBJ1-6; D is ambiguous. The CDR3 sequence is 16 residues long. Germline loops: CDR1 SEHNR, CDR2 FQNEAQ (reference sequence). The V end was cut by 5 bases, the J end by 6 bases, with 17 bases between. The CDR3 protein is CASSAKTGSRNSPLHF. CDR3 sequence (DNA): TGTGCCAGCAGCGCGAAGACCGGGTCACGTAATTCACCCCTCCACTTT.

In this sample, this clonotype turned up a few times. The rearrangement links TRBV7-9 to TRBJ1-6; no reliable D call. This CDR3 comprises 13 residues. V was trimmed by 1 base and J by 6 bases, leaving 4 bases between them. Germline assignment: CDR1 SEHNR and CDR2 FQNEAQ (reference sequence). The CDR3 here is CASSLEPNSPLHF. CDR3 nucleotide sequence: TGTGCCAGCAGCTTAGAGCCTAATTCACCCCTCCACTTT.

This clonotype was counted between two and nine times. The rearrangement uses TRBV29-1 and TRBJ2-3; D not certain. CDR3 size: 13 residues. Between the trimmed V and J ends, which lost 6 bases and 2 bases, there was a span of 12 bases. Per germline, CDR1 SQVTM and CDR2 ANQGSEA. The CDR3 reads CSVAWGITDTQYF. CDR3 bases: TGCAGCGTCGCTTGGGGAATCACAGATACGCAGTATTTT.

The rearrangement joins TRBV28 to TRBJ2-2, with unresolved D. Trimming took off 8 bases at V and 6 bases at J, with 10 bases between the two ends. CDR1 and CDR2 (germline): MDHEN, SYDVKM. The CDR3 spans 12 residues. This CDR3 is CASWSVPGELFF. The CDR3 DNA reads as TGTGCCAGCTGGTCAGTTCCCGGGGAGCTGTTTTTT.

A few counts support this clonotype. This sequence joins TRBV30 and TRBJ2-7, with 11 nucleotides matching TRBD1. The CDR3 totals 13 residues. In germline, CDR1 is GTSNPN, CDR2 SVGIG (reference sequence). V dropped 5 bases and J dropped 0; count of bases not matched to a gene: 0. The CDR3 region has the DNA TGTGCCTGGGGACAGGGGGCCTCCTACGAGCAGTACTTC. It specifies CAWGQGASYEQYF.

The chain uses TRBV5-1 and TRBJ2-1; a possible D gene is TRBD2 (6 bases). The germline gives CDR1 SGHRS, CDR2 YFSETQ. The CDR3 contains 15 residues. V gave up 2 bases and J gave up 5 bases, with 14 bases separating them. The CDR3 reads CASSLTSPGDNEQFF. In DNA form, the CDR3 reads TGCGCCAGCAGCTTAACAAGCCCGGGGGACAATGAGCAGTTCTTC.

The V call is TRBV4-3, the J call TRBJ2-1; D possibly corresponds to TRBD2 (6 bases). V lost 0 bases, J lost 3 bases, and 9 bases lay in between. The CDR3 has 15 residues. Germline V lookup: CDR1 LGHNA, CDR2 YSLEER. The CDR3 loop is CASSQEPGVYNEQFF. The CDR3 DNA follows: TGCGCCAGCAGCCAAGAACCGGGAGTCTACAATGAGCAGTTCTTC.

Here the CDR3 reads CASYGSTHTGELFF. The CDR3 nucleotides are TGTGCCAGCTACGGGAGCACGCACACCGGGGAGCTGTTTTTT. The chain recombines TRBV2 with TRBJ2-2; maybe TRBD2 (6 bases). Germline V gene lookup returns CDR1 SNHLY and CDR2 FYNNEI. CDR3 length equals 14 residues. V was cut by 8 bases and J by 3 bases, with 13 bases left in between.

This chain links TRBV20-1 with TRBJ1-1; D is unresolved. V lost 3 bases to trimming and J lost 0 bases, with 11 bases between them. Germline V CDR1 and CDR2: DFQATT, SNEGSKA (reference sequence). The CDR3 has 14 amino acids. The CDR3 DNA reads as TGCAGTGCTAGGCAGTCGTGGGTGAACACTGAAGCTTTCTTT. Translation gives CSARQSWVNTEAFF.